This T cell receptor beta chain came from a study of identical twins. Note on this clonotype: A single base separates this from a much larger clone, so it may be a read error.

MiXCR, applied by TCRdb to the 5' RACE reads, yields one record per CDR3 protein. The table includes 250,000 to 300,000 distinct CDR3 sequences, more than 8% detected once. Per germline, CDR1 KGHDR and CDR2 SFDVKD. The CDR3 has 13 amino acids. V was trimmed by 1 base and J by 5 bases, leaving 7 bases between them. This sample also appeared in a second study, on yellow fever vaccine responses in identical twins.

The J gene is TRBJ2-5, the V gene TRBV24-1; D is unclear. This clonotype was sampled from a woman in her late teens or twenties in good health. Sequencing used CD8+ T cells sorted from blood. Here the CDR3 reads CATSDFTQETQYF. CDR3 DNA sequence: TGTGCCACCAGTGATTTTACTCAGGAGACCCAGTACTTC.